The entry below describes one T cell receptor (beta chain). Antigen unknown. This entry is derived from a study of identical twins. Study conclusions and caveats: Recombination models fit unrelated individuals' TCR alpha sharing but underestimated twins'. Insertions were reduced in abundant cord blood beta clonotypes but not in memory repertoires.

Each CDR3 protein is one row after TCRdb ran MiXCR on the 5' RACE reads. The sample records under 800,000 distinct CDR3 sequences, about 20% being singletons. The donors were all healthy and Caucasian. Germline values: CDR1 DFQATT, CDR2 SNEGSKA (reference sequence). The V gene end was trimmed by 3 bases and the J gene end by 7 bases; junction bases not matched to a gene: 7. The CDR3 has 15 amino acids. The same sample was also studied in work on T cells expressing NK-cell markers. This second report adds: Dominant NKG2C+ clonotypes were found to form 1.0-7.0% of CD8+ T cells in about 6 donors.

This receptor was taken from a woman between 18 and 29 years old in good health. Input material: PBMCs. The rearrangement joins TRBV20-1 to TRBJ1-5; TRBD1 matches at 12 bases. CDR3 bases: TGCAGTGCTAGTGAAGGGACAGGGGGCAGCCAGCCCCAGCATTTT. This translates into CSASEGTGGSQPQHF.